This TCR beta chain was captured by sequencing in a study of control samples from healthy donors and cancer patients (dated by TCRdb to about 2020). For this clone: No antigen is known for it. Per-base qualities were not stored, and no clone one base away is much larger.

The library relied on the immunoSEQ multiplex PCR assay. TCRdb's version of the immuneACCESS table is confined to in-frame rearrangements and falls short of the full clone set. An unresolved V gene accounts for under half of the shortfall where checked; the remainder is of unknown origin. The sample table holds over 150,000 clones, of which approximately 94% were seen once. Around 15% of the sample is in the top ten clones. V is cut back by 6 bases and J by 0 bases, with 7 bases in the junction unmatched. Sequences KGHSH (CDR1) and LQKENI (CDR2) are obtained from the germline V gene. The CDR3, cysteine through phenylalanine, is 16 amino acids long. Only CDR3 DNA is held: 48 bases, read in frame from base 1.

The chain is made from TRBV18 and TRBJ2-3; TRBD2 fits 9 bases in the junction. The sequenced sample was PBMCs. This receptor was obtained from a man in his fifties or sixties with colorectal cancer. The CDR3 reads CASSPLAGSSTDTQYF. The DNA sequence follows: TGTGCCAGCTCGCCCCTAGCGGGGAGTAGCACAGATACGCAGTATTTT. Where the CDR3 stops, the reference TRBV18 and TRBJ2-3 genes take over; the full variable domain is NAGVMQNPRHLVRRRGQEARLRCSPMKGHSHVYWYRQLPEEGLKFMVYLQKENIIDESGMPKERFSAEFPKEGPSILRIQQVVRGDSAAYFCASSPLAGSSTDTQYFGPGTRLTVL.